This note documents a single TCR beta chain sequence. The sample originates from a study of blood T cell repertoires in COVID-19. Study-level information: Sites across the United States, Italy and Spain contributed samples from acute and convalescent COVID-19. The analysed material was cDNA or gDNA that came from T cells, B-cell-depleted T cells, or PBMCs.

Authors' data handling: By means of reference gene primer amplification, nucleated cell counts were estimated. Sequencing used immunoSEQ multiplex PCR; TCRdb keeps in-frame clones, though not all of them. The V and J calls and clone size are taken from that table; D and trimming were inferred from the DNA. This table has roughly 290,000 clones, 80% to 90% appearing once. The germline V gene has CDR1 MDHEN and CDR2 SYDVKM. The CDR3 totals 13 residues. V lost 5 bases, J lost 6 bases, and 13 bases lay in between. Sequenced input: peripheral blood. This clonotype was sampled from a woman in her 50s who had recovered from COVID-19. The chain couples TRBV28 to TRBJ1-1; D may be TRBD1 (6 bases). The CDR3 is CASSMTGRAEAFF. DNA of the CDR3: TGTGCCAGCAGTATGACAGGAAGGGCTGAAGCTTTCTTT.